This T cell receptor (beta chain) stems from a study of shared clonotypes between healthy human individuals. Terminally differentiated effector memory CD45RA+ cells were excluded from the naive CD8 cells, which were CD45RO-negative and positively selected for CCR7. Sequenced by immunoSEQ multiplex PCR; TCRdb stores in-frame clones only, minus some. The profile shows about 2 million clones, 85% to 95% of them singletons. The CDR3 consists of 15 residues. V shed 5 bases and J shed 0 bases, with 13 bases lying between them. Germline CDR1 is SEHNR and CDR2 is FQNEAQ (reference sequence). The V and J genes are TRBV7-9 and TRBJ1-1; maybe TRBD1 (6 bases). Material for sequencing was naive CD8+ T cells sorted from blood. The clonotype comes from a man younger than 35 in good health. The CDR3 DNA reads as TGTGCCAGCAGCCCCCGGACAGAAATGAACACTGAAGCTTTCTTT. Protein product: CASSPRTEMNTEAFF.